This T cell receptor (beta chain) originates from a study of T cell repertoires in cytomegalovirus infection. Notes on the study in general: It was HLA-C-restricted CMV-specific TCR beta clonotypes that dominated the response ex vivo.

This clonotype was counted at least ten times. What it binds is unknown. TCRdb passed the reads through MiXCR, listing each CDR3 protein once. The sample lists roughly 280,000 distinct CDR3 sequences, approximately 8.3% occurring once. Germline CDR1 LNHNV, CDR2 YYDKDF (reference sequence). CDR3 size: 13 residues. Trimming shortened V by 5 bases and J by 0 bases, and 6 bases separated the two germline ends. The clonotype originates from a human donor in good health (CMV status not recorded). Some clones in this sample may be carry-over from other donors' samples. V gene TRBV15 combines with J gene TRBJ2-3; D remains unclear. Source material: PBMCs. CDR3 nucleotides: TGTGCCACCAGCCACGGTAGCACAGATACGCAGTATTTT. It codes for CATSHGSTDTQYF.